This T cell receptor beta chain emerged from a study of shared clonotypes between healthy human individuals. Sequencing used immunoSEQ multiplex PCR; TCRdb keeps in-frame clones, though not all of them. The sample holds 950,000 to 1,200,000 clones, 70% to 80% seen once. Study results and limitations: Sharing of clonotypes among donors was expected to vary with sequencing depth. Among four donors, approximately 5.4% of naive CD4 clonotypes were found in common.

This clone has just a few counts. Its antigen is as yet unknown. Trimming took 3 bases from V and 1 from J, leaving 13 bases between them. The CDR3 sequence is 15 residues long. Germline lookup yields CDR1 SGDLS and CDR2 YYNGEE. The sequenced material came from memory CD4+ T cells from PBMCs. Subset specified: CD45RA-negative fraction. This chain connects TRBV9 to TRBJ1-1; D is perhaps TRBD1 (6 bases). The origin of this receptor is a man aged 18-30 years in good health. Some clones in this sample may be carry-over from other donors' samples. CDR3 DNA sequence: TGTGCCAGCAGCGCTTATCTGGGGGCGAACACTGAAGCTTTCTTT. This sequence encodes CASSAYLGANTEAFF.